These 11 T cell receptor beta chains came from one sample sequenced in a study of cytomegalovirus exposure and HLA in healthy donors. PCR used 60 Vbeta primers and 13 Jbeta primers. Only in-frame clones appear in the TCRdb table, and some are missing; sequencing was by immunoSEQ multiplex PCR. Among roughly 62,000 clones listed, about 69% were seen once. Sample: PBMCs. These TCRs come from a woman aged 25 to 39 in good health and CMV-seronegative.

This clone was seen only once. The chain uses TRBV5-5 and TRBJ1-5, with D unclear. The CDR3 has 13 residues. V gave up 0 bases and J gave up 5 bases, with 6 bases separating them. Germline assignment: CDR1 SGHKS and CDR2 YYEKEE (reference sequence). DNA for the CDR3: TGTGCCAGCAGCTTGGACACCTATCAGCCCCAGCATTTT. Its translation is CASSLDTYQPQHF.

This clone was detected a few times. The chain uses TRBV29-1 and TRBJ1-1; D is unresolved. The CDR3 totals 12 residues. V lost 6 bases to trimming and J lost 0 bases, with 8 bases between them. CDR1 is SQVTM, CDR2 ANQGSEA, per germline. For the CDR3, the DNA is TGCAGCGTCGTGACTGTGAACACTGAAGCTTTCTTT. This gives the protein CSVVTVNTEAFF.

The chain has TRBV4-3 and TRBJ2-1; 8 positions match TRBD2. Germline CDR1 LGHNA, CDR2 YSLEER. V lost 1 base and J lost 5; bases outside the gene matches: 7. The CDR3 length is 16 residues. CDR3 bases: TGCGCCAGCAGCCAAGTGCCTAGCGGGTATAACAATGAGCAGTTCTTC. Translation: CASSQVPSGYNNEQFF.

The chain has TRBV9 and TRBJ2-5; 8 bases agree with TRBD2. This CDR3 is 15 amino acids long. Germline V lookup: CDR1 SGDLS, CDR2 YYNGEE. V was clipped by 0 bases and J by 4 bases; unmatched bases: 5. CDR3 DNA sequence: TGTGCCAGCAGCGTAGGGGGCAGCGGGGGAGAGACCCAGTACTTC. It translates to CASSVGGSGGETQYF.

V gene TRBV5-6 combines with J gene TRBJ2-1; 8 bases map to TRBD2. Germline V CDR1 and CDR2: SGHDT, YYEEEE. The CDR3 is made up of 15 amino acids. J lost 14 bases, V lost 3 bases, and 16 bases had no gene match. For the CDR3, the DNA is TGTGCCAGCAGCTCTCTTACTAGCGGCCCGAGGATGGAGTTCTTC. Protein: CASSSLTSGPRMEFF.

The V gene is TRBV7-9, the J gene TRBJ2-7; tentatively, D is TRBD2 (7 bases). Germline V gene data show CDR1 as SEHNR and CDR2 as FQNEAQ (reference sequence). This CDR3 has 15 residues. Trimming removed 2 bases at V and 8 bases at J, with 19 bases between. CDR3 nucleotides: TGTGCCAGCAGCTTACCAGGTGCGGGGGCTGGCAAGCAGTACTTC. Amino acids: CASSLPGAGAGKQYF.

The rearrangement links TRBV7-8 to TRBJ2-1, with D perhaps matching TRBD1 (7 bases). This CDR3 is built from 15 residues. Germline V gene lookup returns CDR1 SGHVS and CDR2 FQNEAQ. Trimming took 1 base from V and 5 from J, leaving 12 bases between them. This CDR3 reads CASSLVRGTDNEQFF. DNA of the CDR3: TGTGCCAGCAGCTTAGTCCGGGGGACAGACAATGAGCAGTTCTTC.

The rearrangement joins TRBV28 to TRBJ2-7, with TRBD2 matching over 9 bases. CDR1 MDHEN and CDR2 SYDVKM come from the germline V gene. The junction had 15 bases not matched to a gene; V was cut back by 7 bases and J by 5 bases. The CDR3 totals 16 residues. CDR3 sequence: CASNQPGLALGHEQYF. The CDR3 DNA sequence: TGTGCCAGCAACCAGCCGGGACTAGCTCTCGGGCACGAGCAGTACTTC.

CDR3 region: CASSEAGFSTDTQYF. In DNA, the CDR3 is TGTGCCAGCAGCGAGGCGGGATTTAGCACAGATACGCAGTATTTT. The V gene is TRBV7-3, the J gene TRBJ2-3; tentatively, D is TRBD2 (6 bases). CDR1 is SGHTA, CDR2 FQGTGA, per germline. V dropped 5 bases and J dropped 0 bases, with 12 bases sitting between them. This CDR3 contains 15 residues.

Only one count was recorded for this clone. CDR3 residues: CASSLILQAGGQETQYF. The CDR3 DNA sequence: TGTGCCAGCAGCTTAATTCTCCAAGCGGGCGGTCAAGAGACCCAGTACTTC. The gene calls are TRBV7-8 and TRBJ2-5; tentative D call: TRBD2 (6 bases). CDR1 is SGHVS, CDR2 FQNEAQ, per germline. CDR3 length equals 17 residues. V lost 2 bases and J lost 2, with 18 bases in between.

This chain links TRBV4-2 with TRBJ2-1; 9 bases fit TRBD2. The CDR3 loop spans 16 amino acids. J lost 7 bases, V lost 4 bases, and 11 bases had no gene match. Germline V lookup: CDR1 LGHNA, CDR2 YNFKEQ. CDR3 in DNA: TGTGCCAGCAGCCCGCGGTTGCGGGAGGGCCGGAATGAGCAGTTCTTC. The encoded protein is CASSPRLREGRNEQFF.